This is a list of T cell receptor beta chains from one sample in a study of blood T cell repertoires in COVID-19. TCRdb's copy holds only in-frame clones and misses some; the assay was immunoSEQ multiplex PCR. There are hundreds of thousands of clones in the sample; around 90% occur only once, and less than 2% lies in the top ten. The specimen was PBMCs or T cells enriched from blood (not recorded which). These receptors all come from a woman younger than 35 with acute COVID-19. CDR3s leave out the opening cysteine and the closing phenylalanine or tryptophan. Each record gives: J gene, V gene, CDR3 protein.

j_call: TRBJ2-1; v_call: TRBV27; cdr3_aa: ASSIGGFSGRTDNEQF
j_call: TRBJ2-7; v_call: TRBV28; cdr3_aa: ASSYSAGGFLYEQY
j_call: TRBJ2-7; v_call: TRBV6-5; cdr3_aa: ASSYTDRSYEQY
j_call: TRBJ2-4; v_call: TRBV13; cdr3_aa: ASSLGTSGAKNIQY
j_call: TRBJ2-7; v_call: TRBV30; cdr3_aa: AWSVARGSSYEQY
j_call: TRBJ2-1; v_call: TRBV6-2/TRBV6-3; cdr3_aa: ASSLLTYNEQF
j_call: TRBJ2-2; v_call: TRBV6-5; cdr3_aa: ASSYSRGTTGEELF
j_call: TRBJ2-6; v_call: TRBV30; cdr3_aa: AWSAGGTTSGANVLT
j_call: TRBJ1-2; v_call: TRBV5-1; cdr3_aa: ASSLGQGKSYGYT
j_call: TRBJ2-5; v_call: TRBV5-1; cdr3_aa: ASSWTGRQEVETQY
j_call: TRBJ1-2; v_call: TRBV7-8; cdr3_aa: ASSLARGQGDGYT
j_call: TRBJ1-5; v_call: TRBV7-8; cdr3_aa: ASSLLAGLQPQH
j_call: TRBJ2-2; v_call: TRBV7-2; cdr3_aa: ASSPGGRGHTGELF
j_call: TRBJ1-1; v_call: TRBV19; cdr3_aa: ASGQYRVKSTEAF
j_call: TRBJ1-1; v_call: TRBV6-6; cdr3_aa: ASSYVSGGNTEAF
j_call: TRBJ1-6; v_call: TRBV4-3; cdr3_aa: ASSQEFRQGISLRNSPLH
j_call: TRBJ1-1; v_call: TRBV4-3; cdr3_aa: ASSQDRGIGTEAF
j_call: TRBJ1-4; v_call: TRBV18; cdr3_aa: ASSSYGQENEKLF
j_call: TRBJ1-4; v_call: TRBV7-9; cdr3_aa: ASSFNGQLNEKLF
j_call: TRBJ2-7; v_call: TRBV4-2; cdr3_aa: ASSPDYAGGPSYEQY
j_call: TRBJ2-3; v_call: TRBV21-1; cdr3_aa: ASGGGQGPLTDTQY
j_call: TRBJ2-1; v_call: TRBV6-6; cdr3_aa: ASSYLAGVSNEQF
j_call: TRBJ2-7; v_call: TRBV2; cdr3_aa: ANPKQGPSPYEQY
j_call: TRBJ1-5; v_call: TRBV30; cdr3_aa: AWEPGQGNQPQH
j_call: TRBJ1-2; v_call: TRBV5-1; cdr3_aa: ASRWEGLTNGYT
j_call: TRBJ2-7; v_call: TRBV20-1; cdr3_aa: SASGRVYEQY
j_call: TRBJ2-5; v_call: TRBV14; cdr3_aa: ASSQDWSGRRRETQY
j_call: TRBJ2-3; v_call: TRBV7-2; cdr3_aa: ASSLQGADTQY
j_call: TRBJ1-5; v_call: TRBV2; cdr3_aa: ASSGPSQGRNQPQH
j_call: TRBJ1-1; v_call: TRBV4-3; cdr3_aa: ASSQDPNSGGADTEAF
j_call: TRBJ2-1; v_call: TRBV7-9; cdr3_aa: ASSYKTGGGYEQF
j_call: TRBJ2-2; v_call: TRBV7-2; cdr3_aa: ASSFFTGTGELF
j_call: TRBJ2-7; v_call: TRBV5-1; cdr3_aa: ASSVPGTGSYEQY
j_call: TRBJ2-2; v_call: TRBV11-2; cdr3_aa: ASLPRGGSTAGELF
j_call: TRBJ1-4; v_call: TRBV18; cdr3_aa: ASSPQGAGEKLF
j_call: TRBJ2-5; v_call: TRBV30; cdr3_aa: AWSSYRMAEETQY
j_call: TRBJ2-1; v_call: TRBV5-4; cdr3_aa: ASSSGGTSGRGEQF
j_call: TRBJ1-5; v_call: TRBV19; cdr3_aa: ASSIDAGGPHQPQH
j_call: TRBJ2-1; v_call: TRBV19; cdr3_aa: ASTASGSGVDEQF
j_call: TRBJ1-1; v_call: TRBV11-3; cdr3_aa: ASSLTSQGEAF
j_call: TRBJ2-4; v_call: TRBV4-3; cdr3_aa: ASSQDRKRGIIQY
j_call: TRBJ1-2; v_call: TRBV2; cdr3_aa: VTPGQTNYGYT
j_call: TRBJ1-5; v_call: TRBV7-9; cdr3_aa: ASSDRESNQPQH
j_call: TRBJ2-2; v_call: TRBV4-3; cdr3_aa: ASSQGVVAGNTGELF
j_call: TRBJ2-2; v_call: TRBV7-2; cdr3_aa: ASRKIGAGGFTGELF
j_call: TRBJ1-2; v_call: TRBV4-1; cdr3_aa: ASSPIDSGTGGYGYT
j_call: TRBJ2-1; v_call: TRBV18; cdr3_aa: ASSPPGLAGSNEQF
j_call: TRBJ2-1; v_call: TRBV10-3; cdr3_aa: AISDGSGSYNEQF
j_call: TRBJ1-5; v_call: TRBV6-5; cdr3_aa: ASREGVNQPQH
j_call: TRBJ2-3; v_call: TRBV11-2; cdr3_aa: ASSPGLAGTDTQY
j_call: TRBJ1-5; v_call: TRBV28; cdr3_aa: ATLPSGTGVRQPQH
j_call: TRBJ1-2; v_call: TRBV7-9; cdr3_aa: ASSLTGVDGYT
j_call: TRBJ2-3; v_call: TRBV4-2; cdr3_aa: ASSPTGGEVDTQY
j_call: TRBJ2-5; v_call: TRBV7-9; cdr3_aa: ASSLAGGETQY
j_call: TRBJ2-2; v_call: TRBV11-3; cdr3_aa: ASSPSRDRGHTGELF